Shown below are 6 T cell receptor beta chains from a single sample sequenced in a study of shared clonotypes between healthy human individuals. The protocol was immunoSEQ multiplex PCR, while the TCRdb copy is restricted to in-frame clones and leaves out a portion. Of about 1.5 million clones in the sample, around 98% were seen once. The material sequenced was naive CD4+ T cells sorted from blood. As for subset: CD45RA+ positively selected. These receptors all stem from a man younger than 40 in good health.

The genes are TRBV5-4 and TRBJ2-3; 7 nucleotides match TRBD2. After removal of 5 bases from V and 1 base from J, the junction contained 4 bases not matched to a gene. From germline, CDR1 is SGHNT and CDR2 YYREEE (reference sequence). The CDR3 contains 14 residues. The CDR3 loop reads CASRSLAGTDTQYF. CDR3 bases: TGTGCCAGCAGGAGTCTAGCGGGCACAGATACGCAGTATTTT.

The chain uses TRBV18 and TRBJ2-2, with 7 bases fitting TRBD1. V gave up 3 bases and J gave up 5 bases; unmatched junction bases: 12. This CDR3 contains 17 residues. Germline loops: CDR1 KGHSH, CDR2 LQKENI. The DNA for the CDR3 is TGTGCCAGCTCACCTAGGACCGGGACAGCTGGGACCGGGGAGCTGTTTTTT. Its translation: CASSPRTGTAGTGELFF.

Written as DNA, the CDR3 is TGTGCCAGCAGCTCCCTCCTCCTGTACGAGCAGTACTTC. Amino acid sequence: CASSSLLLYEQYF. This rearrangement joins TRBV21-1 to TRBJ2-7; the table's D call, TRBD2, was not checked against the DNA. TRBV21-1 is deemed a pseudogene. The CDR3 spans 13 residues.

This clone has only one observation. The chain couples TRBV5-1 to TRBJ2-2, with no clear D. Germline V gene sequence: CDR1 SGHRS, CDR2 YFSETQ. CDR3 length: 16 residues. Trimming cost V 5 bases and J 1 base, with 15 bases left between them. Here the CDR3 DNA reads TGCGCCAGCAGTAATTCACAAATGATGAACACCGGGGAGCTGTTTTTT. Protein: CASSNSQMMNTGELFF.

The chain recombines TRBV5-1 with TRBJ1-4; D gene uncertain. This CDR3 is built from 14 residues. Germline-derived CDR1 and CDR2 are SGHRS and YFSETQ. The ends were cut back, 1 base at V and 4 bases at J, with 8 bases in the middle. The CDR3 nucleotides are TGCGCCAGCAGCTTGACCAACGGTAATGAAAAACTGTTTTTT. Amino acids: CASSLTNGNEKLFF.

V and J are TRBV5-1 and TRBJ2-1; D may be TRBD2 (6 bases). Germline V gives CDR1 SGHRS, CDR2 YFSETQ. This CDR3 spans 16 amino acids. Trimming pared 5 bases from V and 5 bases from J, leaving 20 bases between. DNA of the CDR3: TGCGCCAGCAGTCAGGGACTCCCCCAGCCCCACAATGAGCAGTTCTTC. It codes for CASSQGLPQPHNEQFF. Based on the CDR3 plus reference TRBV5-1 and TRBJ2-1, the full variable domain is KAGVTQTPRYLIKTRGQQVTLSCSPISGHRSVSWYQQTPGQGLQFLFEYFSETQRNKGNFPGRFSGRQFSNSRSEMNVSTLELGDSALYLCASSQGLPQPHNEQFFGPGTRLTVL.